This T cell receptor beta chain was recovered during a study of blood T cell repertoires in COVID-19. Original processing methods: How many nucleated cells were present was estimated from reference gene primer amplification. This table comes from immunoSEQ multiplex PCR, and its TCRdb copy is limited to in-frame clones, with some not included. V, J and clone size are taken as reported in that table, and D and trimming were inferred from the DNA itself. This sample has some 100,000 clones; 70% to 90% occur once, and the top ten carry roughly 3%. The V end was cut by 2 bases, the J end by 3 bases, with 17 bases between. The CDR3 consists of 16 residues. The germline CDR1 and CDR2 sequences are SGDLS and YYNGEE.

The sequence derives from a woman aged 45-60 years who had recovered from COVID-19. Sequencing used PBMCs or T cells enriched from blood (not recorded which). The chain recombines TRBV9 with TRBJ2-5; a possible D gene is TRBD2 (6 bases). The CDR3 DNA reads TGTGCCAGCAGCGTTAGACCGGGACTCATGGAAGAGACCCAGTACTTC. Protein product: CASSVRPGLMEETQYF.